Shown below are 32 T cell receptor beta chains from a single sample sequenced in a study of identical twins (dated by TCRdb to the mid-2010s). Library construction relied on 5' RACE. The listed sequencing device is Illumina HiSeq 2000. The public sequencing data were trimmed at Q25 with fastp and processed into clonotypes with MiXCR by TCRdb, which kept only in-frame beta chains. Rows with a matching CDR3 protein are joined into one entry that keeps the most common DNA and genes. This sample holds some 630,000 distinct CDR3 sequences; about 7.1% were observed only once. The ten largest make up around 1.6% of the sample. This sample also belongs to another study, concerning yellow fever vaccine responses in identical twins.

The sequencing input was PBMCs. Receptor source: a woman between 18 and 29 years old in good health.

In this sample, this clonotype turned up a few times. V and J are TRBV5-6 and TRBJ2-7; TRBD1 agrees at 8 bases. The CDR3 loop spans 15 amino acids. Germline CDR1 is SGHDT and CDR2 is YYEEEE. With V trimmed by 4 bases and J by 3 bases, 9 bases remained unmatched. The CDR3 loop reads CASSGDRTHYYEQYF. In DNA, the CDR3 is TGTGCCAGCAGCGGGGACAGGACCCACTACTACGAGCAGTACTTC.

In this sample, this clonotype turned up many times. This sequence joins TRBV28 and TRBJ2-1, with 11 bases lining up with TRBD2. V trimming: 1 base; J trimming: 6 bases; junction bases outside the gene matches: 5. The CDR3 has 16 amino acids. CDR1 MDHEN and CDR2 SYDVKM come from the germline V gene. CDR3: CASSLSGTSGRNEQFF. The DNA of the CDR3 is TGTGCCAGCAGTTTATCCGGGACTAGCGGCCGCAATGAGCAGTTCTTC.

This clonotype was observed a handful of times. The chain combines TRBV12-3 or TRBV12-4 with TRBJ1-4; possible D gene TRBD1, 6 bases. This CDR3 has 14 residues. V gave up 2 bases and J gave up 8 bases, with 12 bases separating them. CDR3 protein: CASSLSGTPEKLFF. CDR3 coding DNA: TGTGCCAGCAGTTTATCCGGGACACCAGAAAAACTGTTTTTT.

This clonotype was detected many times. This chain links TRBV12-3 or TRBV12-4 with TRBJ1-1, with D unclear. The CDR3 spans 13 residues. Trimming pared 2 bases from V and 0 bases from J, leaving 4 bases between. The CDR3: CASSLYLNTEAFF. The CDR3 coding sequence is TGTGCCAGCAGTTTATACCTGAACACTGAAGCTTTCTTT.

This clonotype was seen only a few times. V and J are TRBV27 and TRBJ2-2, with D possibly TRBD2 on 5 matching bases. Germline CDR1 reads MNHEY; CDR2 reads SMNVEV (reference sequence). Trimming stripped 6 bases from V and 1 base from J, with 15 bases between. The CDR3 totals 16 residues. CDR3 in DNA: TGTGCCAGCAGCCCCGAAGGGCGGGTGAACACCGGGGAGCTGTTTTTT. This translates into CASSPEGRVNTGELFF.

This chain links TRBV6-5 with TRBJ2-2; 11 bases map to TRBD2. The germline V gene has CDR1 MNHEY and CDR2 SVGAGI. The V segment lost 3 bases and the J segment 0 bases; nucleotides outside the gene matches: 6. CDR3 length equals 18 residues. The CDR3 DNA reads TGTGCCAGCAGTTATTATACTAGCGGGGGCCCGAACACCGGGGAGCTGTTTTTT. As protein: CASSYYTSGGPNTGELFF.

This clonotype was counted ten times or more. The V gene is TRBV7-8, the J gene TRBJ2-1, with 8 bases that match TRBD1. The CDR3 totals 16 residues. Germline lookup yields CDR1 SGHVS and CDR2 FQNEAQ. The ends lost 3 bases at V and 0 bases at J; junction bases unmatched: 4. CDR3 region: CASSLYRGSSYNEQFF. CDR3 in DNA: TGTGCCAGCAGCTTGTACAGGGGGAGCTCCTACAATGAGCAGTTCTTC.

This clonotype has just a few counts. V and J are TRBV5-1 and TRBJ2-3; D not resolved. This CDR3 is 15 amino acids long. CDR1 and CDR2 from the germline V gene are SGHRS and YFSETQ. Trimming removed 0 bases at V and 2 bases at J, with 10 bases between. CDR3 region: CASSLAAIPTDTQYF. The DNA of the CDR3 is TGCGCCAGCAGCTTGGCGGCTATCCCCACAGATACGCAGTATTTT.

The chain joins TRBV25-1 to TRBJ1-5; D may be TRBD1 (5 bases). This CDR3 contains 15 residues. Germline V gene data show CDR1 as MGHDK and CDR2 as SYGVNS. V lost 4 bases to trimming and J lost 4 bases, with 14 bases between them. The CDR3 nucleotides are TGTGCCAGCAGTGGAAGGGACGGACCTAATCAGCCCCAGCATTTT. It is translated as CASSGRDGPNQPQHF.

The rearrangement links TRBV11-2 to TRBJ2-5, with D possibly being TRBD1 (7 bases). Per germline, CDR1 SGHAT and CDR2 FQNNGV. The length of the CDR3 is 16 residues. The V and J ends lost 4 bases and 1 base respectively, with 16 bases between them. CDR3 region: CASSSGAAGGQETQYF. Written as DNA, the CDR3 is TGTGCCAGCAGCTCGGGGGCGGCAGGGGGCCAAGAGACCCAGTACTTC.

The J gene is TRBJ2-7, the V gene TRBV20-1; possibly TRBD2 for D (5 bases). Trimming left V 0 bases short and J 0 bases short, with 9 bases between. CDR1 is DFQATT, CDR2 SNEGSKA, per germline (reference sequence). This CDR3 contains 14 residues. CDR3 sequence (DNA): TGCAGTGCTAGAGATCCGGCGGGCTCCTACGAGCAGTACTTC. It codes for CSARDPAGSYEQYF.

This clonotype was recorded at least ten times. The V gene is TRBV7-2, the J gene TRBJ2-5; D perhaps matches TRBD2 (5 bases). From germline, CDR1 is SGHTA and CDR2 FQGNSA. The CDR3 runs 13 residues. V gave up 5 bases and J gave up 5 bases, with 12 bases separating them. This CDR3 is CASSASQVETQYF. CDR3 in DNA: TGTGCCAGCAGCGCTAGCCAAGTCGAGACCCAGTACTTC.

This clonotype has only a few counts. The rearrangement links TRBV6-1 to TRBJ2-3; 8 bases are shared with TRBD1. The germline V gene encodes CDR1 MNHNS and CDR2 SASEGT. There are 15 residues in the CDR3. V gave up 7 bases and J gave up 1 base; unmatched junction bases: 7. CDR3 residues: CASTTQGAGTDTQYF. The CDR3 DNA follows: TGTGCCAGCACCACCCAGGGGGCCGGCACAGATACGCAGTATTTT.

The V call is TRBV2, the J call TRBJ1-6; the D gene is possibly TRBD1 (5 bases). The germline V and J ends were trimmed by 0 bases and 9 bases, with 15 bases remaining between them. The CDR3 has 16 residues. Germline lookup yields CDR1 SNHLY and CDR2 FYNNEI. In nucleotides, the CDR3 is TGTGCCAGCAGTGAAGCTCTTGCAGGGCAGGGTTCACCCCTCCACTTT. This translates into CASSEALAGQGSPLHF.

This rearrangement joins TRBV20-1 to TRBJ1-2; TRBD1 is a possible D gene (6 bases). V gave up 2 bases and J gave up 0 bases, with 16 bases separating them. The germline CDR1 and CDR2 sequences are DFQATT and SNEGSKA (reference sequence). CDR3 length equals 16 residues. The CDR3 coding sequence is TGCAGTGCTAGATACAGGGTCTCATATACTAACTATGGCTACACCTTC. This sequence encodes CSARYRVSYTNYGYTF.

This chain links TRBV4-1 with TRBJ2-2; perhaps D is TRBD1 or TRBD2 (5 bases each). V dropped 3 bases and J dropped 2 bases, with 10 bases sitting between them. The germline V gene encodes CDR1 MGHRA and CDR2 YSYEKL. This CDR3 is 15 amino acids long. The CDR3 DNA reads TGCGCCAGCAGCCAGGACGGGGCAAACACCGGGGAGCTGTTTTTT. Translation: CASSQDGANTGELFF.

There are a few counts of this clonotype. CDR3 nucleotide sequence: TGTGCCAGCAGCCCCCGGACAGGGACCGAGCAGTTCTTC. It specifies CASSPRTGTEQFF. The chain couples TRBV5-6 to TRBJ2-1; 8 nucleotides match TRBD1. This CDR3 is built from 13 residues. V was clipped by 4 bases and J by 10 bases; unmatched bases: 7. Looked up from germline, CDR1 is SGHDT and CDR2 is YYEEEE.

This sequence joins TRBV3-1 and TRBJ2-6; D gene unclear. CDR3 size: 17 residues. The germline CDR1 and CDR2 sequences are LGHDT and YNNKEL (reference sequence). Trimming took off 0 bases at V and 3 bases at J, with 12 bases between the two ends. The CDR3 here is CASSQEITGFGANVLTF. The CDR3 bases are TGTGCCAGCAGCCAAGAAATAACGGGTTTTGGGGCCAACGTCCTGACTTTC.

This clonotype came up a few times. The chain joins TRBV20-1 to TRBJ2-1, with TRBD1 as a possible D gene (8 bases). The V end lost 3 bases, the J end lost 3 bases, and 18 bases lay between the germline ends. The CDR3 is 16 amino acids. The V gene's germline CDR1 is DFQATT and CDR2 SNEGSKA (reference sequence). CDR3 DNA: TGCAGTGCTAGCCCGGAGGACAGGGACTACTACAATGAGCAGTTCTTC. Translated: CSASPEDRDYYNEQFF.

The V call is TRBV20-1, the J call TRBJ2-1; 9 bases match TRBD2. V shed 1 base and J 7 bases; nucleotides not matched to a gene: 2. This CDR3 is built from 13 residues. CDR1 is DFQATT and CDR2 is SNEGSKA in the germline V gene (reference sequence). CDR3 loop: CSARVLAGNEQFF. In nucleotides, the CDR3 is TGCAGTGCTAGAGTGCTAGCGGGGAATGAGCAGTTCTTC.

Many counts were recorded for this clonotype. The V call is TRBV5-1, the J call TRBJ2-2, with D perhaps TRBD1 (6 bases). From germline, CDR1 is SGHRS and CDR2 YFSETQ. This CDR3 has 18 amino acids. V lost 5 bases to trimming and J lost 5 bases, with 25 bases between them. Here the CDR3 DNA reads TGCGCCAGCAGGTTGCTTCCGGTACAGGGAGTGTATACCGGGGAGCTGTTTTTT. Residues: CASRLLPVQGVYTGELFF.

This chain uses TRBV7-8 with TRBJ2-1, with TRBD2 identical over 10 bases. This CDR3 has 19 amino acids. V lost 1 base to trimming and J lost 1 base; unmatched junction nucleotides: 10. The germline gives CDR1 SGHVS, CDR2 FQNEAQ. CDR3 residues: CASSLGGIAGGPSYNEQFF. The CDR3 DNA sequence: TGTGCCAGCAGCTTAGGCGGTATAGCGGGAGGACCGTCCTACAATGAGCAGTTCTTC.

This chain uses TRBV5-1 with TRBJ2-6, with D perhaps TRBD2 (6 bases). Germline loops: CDR1 SGHRS, CDR2 YFSETQ. The ends were cut back, 3 bases at V and 0 bases at J, with 10 bases in the middle. The CDR3 extends over 16 amino acids. The CDR3 bases are TGCGCCAGCAGCTGGGAGGTATACTCTGGGGCCAACGTCCTGACTTTC. Its translation is CASSWEVYSGANVLTF. Full variable domain (missing parts from reference TRBV5-1 and TRBJ2-6): KAGVTQTPRYLIKTRGQQVTLSCSPISGHRSVSWYQQTPGQGLQFLFEYFSETQRNKGNFPGRFSGRQFSNSRSEMNVSTLELGDSALYLCASSWEVYSGANVLTFGAGSRLTVL.

The table lists this clonotype with many counts. The chain links TRBV24-1 to TRBJ1-1; weak D call: TRBD1 (5 bases). The CDR3 consists of 13 residues. Per germline, CDR1 KGHDR and CDR2 SFDVKD. V lost 4 bases and J lost 10, with 15 bases in between. CDR3 in DNA: TGTGCCACCAGTGACCCAACAGGTGCTGCAGCTTTCTTT. Translation gives CATSDPTGAAAFF.

This clonotype has more than one count but fewer than ten. V gene TRBV6-1 combines with J gene TRBJ1-3; unclear D gene. Germline CDR1 reads MNHNS; CDR2 reads SASEGT. The V end was cut by 2 bases, the J end by 4 bases, with 15 bases between. This CDR3 contains 16 residues. CDR3: CASSEPGKTAGNTIYF. CDR3 DNA: TGTGCCAGCAGTGAACCGGGAAAAACGGCAGGAAACACCATATATTTT.

This clonotype was recorded many times. The genes are TRBV20-1 and TRBJ1-5; unclear D gene. V lost 0 bases, J lost 4 bases, and 10 bases lay in between. The germline gives CDR1 DFQATT, CDR2 SNEGSKA (reference sequence). The CDR3 length is 14 residues. CDR3 bases: TGCAGTGCTAGAGATAGGGCAGAGAATCAGCCCCAGCATTTT. It codes for CSARDRAENQPQHF.

The genes are TRBV4-1 and TRBJ1-1; D is undetermined. The CDR3 extends over 16 amino acids. Germline CDR1 and CDR2: MGHRA and YSYEKL. V was clipped by 0 bases and J by 1 base, with 12 bases between them. In nucleotides, the CDR3 is TGCGCCAGCAGCCAAGATCCAGCCTACTCGAACACTGAAGCTTTCTTT. It translates to CASSQDPAYSNTEAFF.

The genes are TRBV9 and TRBJ1-4; the match to TRBD1 covers 7 bases. J lost 8 bases, V lost 3 bases, and 10 bases had no gene match. Germline assignment: CDR1 SGDLS and CDR2 YYNGEE. The CDR3 runs 15 residues. In DNA, the CDR3 is TGTGCCAGCAGCGCCTATACAGGGGTTGGGGAAAAACTGTTTTTT. Translation gives CASSAYTGVGEKLFF.

This clonotype appeared many times. The gene calls are TRBV28 and TRBJ2-3; D might be TRBD1 or TRBD2, each matching 5 bases. This CDR3 contains 16 residues. V dropped 3 bases and J dropped 1 base, with 14 bases sitting between them. The germline CDR1 and CDR2 sequences are MDHEN and SYDVKM. This chain's CDR3 is CASSFSVGGGTDTQYF. The CDR3 DNA is TGTGCCAGCAGTTTCAGTGTTGGGGGAGGCACAGATACGCAGTATTTT.

A few counts support this clonotype. The chain links TRBV11-2 to TRBJ2-5; D is unclear. In germline, CDR1 is SGHAT, CDR2 FQNNGV. The CDR3 has 16 amino acids. Trimming removed 6 bases from V and 2 bases from J, with 19 bases in between. The CDR3 nucleotides read TGTGCCAGCAGATCGGATGACCGGTTGTGGCAAGAGACCCAGTACTTC. Protein sequence: CASRSDDRLWQETQYF.

The chain carries TRBV29-1 and TRBJ2-1, with D tentatively TRBD2 (6 bases). There are 15 residues in the CDR3. V was trimmed by 3 bases and J by 5 bases, leaving 17 bases between them. Germline V gene data show CDR1 as SQVTM and CDR2 as ANQGSEA. This chain's CDR3 is CSVERRELVNNEQFF. Here the CDR3 DNA reads TGCAGCGTTGAGCGGCGGGAATTAGTCAACAATGAGCAGTTCTTC.

This clonotype appeared a few times. The chain employs TRBV7-2 and TRBJ2-5; D may be TRBD1 or TRBD2 (6 bases each). The CDR3 contains 15 residues. Germline CDR1 reads SGHTA; CDR2 reads FQGNSA. V gave up 1 base and J gave up 6 bases, with 15 bases separating them. The CDR3 region has the DNA TGTGCCAGCAGCTTAGGTTCTGGGGGGCTAAAGACCCAGTACTTC. The encoded protein is CASSLGSGGLKTQYF.